This T cell receptor beta chain derives from a study of identical twins. Study results and limitations: Those out-of-frame alpha sequences shared by twins showed an excess of low generation probability. Researchers reported weaker excess twin sharing in beta out-of-frame sequences.

There were only healthy Caucasians among the donors. This clonotype was seen more than once but under ten times. Antigen: not known. The germline V gene has CDR1 MDHEN and CDR2 SYDVKM. The CDR3 length is 16 residues. V was shortened by 1 base and J by 3 bases, with 15 bases between the two germline ends. Each cDNA held unique molecular identifiers, and template switching gave it a universal primer site. TCRdb reprocessed the 5' RACE reads with MiXCR, giving one entry per CDR3 protein. This sample has about 280,000 distinct CDR3 sequences, with under 9% found just once. The data also belong to a second study, concerning yellow fever vaccine responses in identical twins.

The sequenced material came from memory (CD45RO+) T cells sorted from blood. The sequence was collected from a young woman in good health. V gene TRBV28 combines with J gene TRBJ1-2, with D possibly being TRBD1 (5 bases). The CDR3 is CASSLLVAGTYYGYTF. In DNA form, the CDR3 reads TGTGCCAGCAGTTTATTAGTGGCCGGGACTTACTATGGCTACACCTTC.